These 14 T cell receptor beta chains share one sample of origin, sequenced in a study of blood T cell repertoires in COVID-19. Some clones are missing from TCRdb's copy, which holds only in-frame ones; the method was immunoSEQ multiplex PCR. The sample lists 200,000 to 250,000 clones, 75% to 95% occurring once. The source material was PBMCs or T cells enriched from blood (not recorded which). All receptors derive from a woman between 18 and 30 years old who had recovered from COVID-19.

The chain is built from TRBV6-2 or TRBV6-3 and TRBJ1-2; a possible D gene is TRBD1 (6 bases). The CDR3 contains 14 residues. The germline CDR1 and CDR2 sequences are MNHEY and SVGEGT. V was clipped by 0 bases and J by 8 bases, with 13 bases between them. The DNA for the CDR3 is TGTGCCAGCAGTTACTCGACCAGGGGCAGCGGCTACACCTTC. It encodes CASSYSTRGSGYTF.

The chain carries TRBV11-2 and TRBJ2-2, with unresolved D. V was pared by 8 bases and J by 2 bases, with 15 bases between. This CDR3 has 15 residues. The germline CDR1 and CDR2 sequences are SGHAT and FQNNGV. CDR3 DNA sequence: TGTGCCAGCGGTACGTTGGCCTTAAACACCGGGGAGCTGTTTTTT. As protein: CASGTLALNTGELFF.

In nucleotides, the CDR3 is TGTGCCAGCAGCTTAAGGGCACCCGATCAGCCCCAGCATTTT. Amino acids: CASSLRAPDQPQHF. The V and J genes are TRBV7-3 and TRBJ1-5; D not certain. The CDR3 is made up of 14 amino acids. The germline V and J ends were trimmed by 1 base and 5 bases, with 9 bases remaining between them. CDR1 is SGHTA and CDR2 is FQGTGA in the germline V gene.

The chain employs TRBV5-4 and TRBJ1-2; TRBD1 aligns across 7 bases. V lost 4 bases and J lost 0; bases outside the gene matches: 6. This CDR3 comprises 15 residues. Germline-derived CDR1 and CDR2 are SGHNT and YYREEE (reference sequence). CDR3 protein: CASSRQQGSNYGYTF. The CDR3 DNA is TGTGCCAGCAGCAGACAACAGGGGTCTAACTATGGCTACACCTTC.

The chain carries TRBV6-1 and TRBJ2-3, with TRBD2 matching over 11 bases. The trim removed 4 bases at V and 3 bases at J, leaving 9 bases unmatched. Germline V gives CDR1 MNHNS, CDR2 SASEGT. The CDR3 is 17 amino acids. The CDR3 is CASSVTVLAGVTDTQYF. In DNA form, the CDR3 reads TGTGCCAGCAGTGTCACCGTACTAGCGGGAGTTACAGATACGCAGTATTTT.

The rearrangement uses TRBV3-1 (or the pseudogene TRBV3-2) and TRBJ2-7; the match to TRBD1 covers 8 bases. This CDR3 region has 13 residues. Per the germline V gene, CDR1 is LGHDT and CDR2 is YNNKEL (reference sequence). The V segment lost 4 bases and the J segment 7 bases; nucleotides outside the gene matches: 6. CDR3 loop: CASSPDRAGEQYF. The DNA of the CDR3 is TGTGCCAGCAGCCCGGACAGGGCCGGGGAGCAGTACTTC.

V and J are TRBV19 and TRBJ1-2; 10 nucleotides match TRBD1. Germline loops: CDR1 LNHDA, CDR2 SQIVND (reference sequence). Trimming took 5 bases from V and 8 from J; bases not matched to a gene: 8. This CDR3 contains 14 residues. CDR3 sequence reads: CASSLGQGRLGYTF. In nucleotides, the CDR3 is TGTGCCAGTAGTTTGGGACAGGGGAGGCTAGGCTACACCTTC.

The V call is TRBV7-8, the J call TRBJ1-1; TRBD1 might be the D (6 bases). Germline CDR1 and CDR2: SGHVS and FQNEAQ. The CDR3 is 17 amino acids. Between the trimmed V and J ends, which lost 4 bases and 1 base, there was a span of 19 bases. The CDR3 here is CASSSARAQGRNTEAFF. The CDR3 DNA sequence: TGTGCCAGCAGCTCCGCCCGGGCACAGGGTAGGAACACTGAAGCTTTCTTT.

The chain's CDR3 is CASSLYTGPSSYNSPLHF. CDR3 in DNA: TGTGCCAGCAGCTTATATACAGGGCCGAGCTCCTATAATTCACCCCTCCACTTT. V is TRBV5-8 and J is TRBJ1-6; D may be TRBD1 (6 bases). The length of the CDR3 is 18 residues. Trimming pared 2 bases from V and 0 bases from J, leaving 15 bases between. Germline assignment: CDR1 SGHTS and CDR2 YDEGEE.

The chain is built from TRBV6-5 and TRBJ1-2; 8 nucleotides align to TRBD1. CDR3 length: 15 residues. The V and J ends lost 6 bases and 8 bases, in that order; junction bases with no gene match: 14. Germline lookup yields CDR1 MNHEY and CDR2 SVGAGI. CDR3 residues: CASSGLTGGPRGYTF. In DNA form, the CDR3 reads TGTGCCAGCAGCGGGTTAACAGGGGGGCCGAGAGGCTACACCTTC.

The rearrangement uses TRBV19 and TRBJ1-2, with no clear D. The CDR3 covers 15 residues. The germline V gene encodes CDR1 LNHDA and CDR2 SQIVND (reference sequence). V lost 7 bases to trimming and J lost 0 bases, with 15 bases between them. Here the CDR3 reads CASTPLTGTNYGYTF. In nucleotides, the CDR3 is TGTGCCAGTACCCCCCTGACGGGAACTAACTATGGCTACACCTTC. The full variable domain, in which reference TRBV19 and TRBJ1-2 provide the parts outside the CDR3, is DGGITQSPKYLFRKEGQNVTLSCEQNLNHDAMYWYRQDPGQGLRLIYYSQIVNDFQKGDIAEGYSVSREKKESFPLTVTSAQKNPTAFYLCASTPLTGTNYGYTFGSGTRLTVV.

This clone was recorded only once. The J gene is TRBJ2-3, the V gene TRBV2, with 9 bases lining up with TRBD2. The CDR3 is made up of 14 amino acids. Germline-derived CDR1 and CDR2 are SNHLY and FYNNEI. The V segment lost 7 bases and the J segment 1 base; nucleotides outside the gene matches: 3. The CDR3 sequence: CASKERGGTDTQYF. CDR3 DNA: TGTGCCAGCAAGGAGCGGGGGGGCACAGATACGCAGTATTTT.

The chain couples TRBV10-3 to TRBJ1-1, with D hard to call. Germline V gene lookup returns CDR1 ENHRY and CDR2 SYGVKD. Trimming shortened V by 5 bases and J by 10 bases, and 20 bases separated the two germline ends. CDR3 length equals 14 residues. The CDR3 region has the DNA TGTGCCATCAGTACGGGAGAGCGCCCAGTAGCAGCTTTCTTT. Amino acids: CAISTGERPVAAFF.

V gene TRBV7-8 combines with J gene TRBJ1-5, with 7 positions matching TRBD1. This CDR3 contains 14 residues. Germline V CDR1 and CDR2: SGHVS, FQNEAQ. The junction had 6 bases not matched to a gene; V was cut back by 3 bases and J by 7 bases. In DNA form, the CDR3 reads TGTGCCAGCAGCTTTAACAGGGGAGCACAGCCCCAGCATTTT. Amino acids: CASSFNRGAQPQHF.